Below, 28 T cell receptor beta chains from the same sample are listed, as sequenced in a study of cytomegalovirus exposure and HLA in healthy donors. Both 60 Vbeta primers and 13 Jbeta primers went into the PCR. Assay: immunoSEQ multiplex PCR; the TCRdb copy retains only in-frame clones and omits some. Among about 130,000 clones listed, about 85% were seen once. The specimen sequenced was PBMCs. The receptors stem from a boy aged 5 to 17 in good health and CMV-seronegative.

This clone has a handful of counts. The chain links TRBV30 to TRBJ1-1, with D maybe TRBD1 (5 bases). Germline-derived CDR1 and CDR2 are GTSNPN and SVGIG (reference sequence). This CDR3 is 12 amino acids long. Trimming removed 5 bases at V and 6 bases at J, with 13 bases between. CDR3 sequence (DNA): TGTGCCTGGGGATGGGGGGGACCTGAAGCTTTCTTT. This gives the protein CAWGWGGPEAFF.

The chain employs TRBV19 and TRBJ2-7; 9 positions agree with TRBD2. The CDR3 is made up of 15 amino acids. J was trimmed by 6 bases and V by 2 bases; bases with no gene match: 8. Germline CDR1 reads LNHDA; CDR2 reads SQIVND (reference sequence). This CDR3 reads CASSISAGGPGEQYF. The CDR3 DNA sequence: TGTGCCAGTAGTATATCTGCGGGAGGGCCGGGCGAGCAGTACTTC.

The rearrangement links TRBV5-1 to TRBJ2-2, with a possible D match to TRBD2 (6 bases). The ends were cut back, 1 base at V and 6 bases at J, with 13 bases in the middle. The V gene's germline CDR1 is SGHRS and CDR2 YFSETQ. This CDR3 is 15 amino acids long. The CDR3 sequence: CASSLWEVEAGELFF. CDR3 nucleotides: TGCGCCAGCAGCTTGTGGGAGGTTGAGGCCGGGGAGCTGTTTTTT.

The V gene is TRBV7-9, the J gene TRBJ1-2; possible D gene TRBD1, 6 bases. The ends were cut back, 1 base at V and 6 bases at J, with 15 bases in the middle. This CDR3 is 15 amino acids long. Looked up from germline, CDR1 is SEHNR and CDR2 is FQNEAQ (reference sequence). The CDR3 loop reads CASSLGGLGADGYTF. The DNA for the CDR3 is TGTGCCAGCAGCTTAGGGGGGCTGGGTGCGGATGGCTACACCTTC. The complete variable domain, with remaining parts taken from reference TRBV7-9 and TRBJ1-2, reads DTGVSQNPRHKITKRGQNVTFRCDPISEHNRLYWYRQTLGQGPEFLTYFQNEAQLEKSRLLSDRFSAERPKGSFSTLEIQRTEQGDSAMYLCASSLGGLGADGYTFGSGTRLTVV.

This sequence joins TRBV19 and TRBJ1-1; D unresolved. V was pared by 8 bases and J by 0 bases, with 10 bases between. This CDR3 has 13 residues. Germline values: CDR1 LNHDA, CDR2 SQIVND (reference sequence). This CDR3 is CASFRQMNTEAFF. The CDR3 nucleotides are TGTGCCAGTTTCCGTCAGATGAACACTGAAGCTTTCTTT.

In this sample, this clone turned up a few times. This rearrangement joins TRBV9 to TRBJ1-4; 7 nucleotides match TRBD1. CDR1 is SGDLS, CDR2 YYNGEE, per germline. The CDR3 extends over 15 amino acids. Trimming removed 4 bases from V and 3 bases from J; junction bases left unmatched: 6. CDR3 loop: CASSPLGQSNEKLFF. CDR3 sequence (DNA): TGTGCCAGCAGCCCTCTGGGACAGTCTAATGAAAAACTGTTTTTT.

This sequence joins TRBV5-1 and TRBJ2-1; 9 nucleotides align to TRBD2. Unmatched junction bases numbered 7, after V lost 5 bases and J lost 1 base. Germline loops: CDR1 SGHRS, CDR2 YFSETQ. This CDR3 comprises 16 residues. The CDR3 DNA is TGCGCCAGCAGGGAGCGGGAGGCCGTTTCCTACAATGAGCAGTTCTTC. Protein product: CASREREAVSYNEQFF.

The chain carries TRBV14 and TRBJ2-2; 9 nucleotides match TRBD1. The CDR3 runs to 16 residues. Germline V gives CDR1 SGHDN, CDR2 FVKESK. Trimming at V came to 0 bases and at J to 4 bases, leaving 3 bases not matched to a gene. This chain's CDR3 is CASSQDRGQGTGELFF. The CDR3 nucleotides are TGTGCCAGCAGCCAAGATCGGGGACAGGGCACCGGGGAGCTGTTTTTT.

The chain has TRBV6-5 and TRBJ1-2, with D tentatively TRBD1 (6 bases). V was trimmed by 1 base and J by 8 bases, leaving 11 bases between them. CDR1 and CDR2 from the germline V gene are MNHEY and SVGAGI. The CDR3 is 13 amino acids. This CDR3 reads CASSYLAGVGYTF. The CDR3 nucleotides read TGTGCCAGCAGTTACTTGGCAGGGGTAGGCTACACCTTC.

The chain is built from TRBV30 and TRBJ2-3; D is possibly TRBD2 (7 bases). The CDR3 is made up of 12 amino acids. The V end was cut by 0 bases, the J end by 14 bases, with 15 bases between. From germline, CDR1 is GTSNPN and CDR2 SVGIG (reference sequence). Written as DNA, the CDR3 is TGTGCCTGGAGTGTACAGGGCGGGGAGGGGTATTTT. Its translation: CAWSVQGGEGYF.

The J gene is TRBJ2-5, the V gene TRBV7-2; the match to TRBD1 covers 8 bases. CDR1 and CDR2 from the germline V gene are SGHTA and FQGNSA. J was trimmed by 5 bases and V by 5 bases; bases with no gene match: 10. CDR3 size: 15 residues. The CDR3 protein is CASSPWTGSGETQYF. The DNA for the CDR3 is TGTGCCAGCAGCCCATGGACAGGGTCAGGGGAGACCCAGTACTTC.

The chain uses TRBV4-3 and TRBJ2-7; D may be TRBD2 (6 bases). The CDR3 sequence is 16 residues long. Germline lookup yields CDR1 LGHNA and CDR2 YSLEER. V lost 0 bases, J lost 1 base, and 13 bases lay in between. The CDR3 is CASSQDEEGRSYEQYF. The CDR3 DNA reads TGCGCCAGCAGCCAAGATGAGGAGGGTCGGTCCTACGAGCAGTACTTC.

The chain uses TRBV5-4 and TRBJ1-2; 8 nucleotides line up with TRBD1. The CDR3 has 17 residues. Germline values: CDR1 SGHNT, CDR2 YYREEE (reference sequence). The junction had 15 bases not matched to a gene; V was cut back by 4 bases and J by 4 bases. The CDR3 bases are TGTGCCAGCAGCACGGAAGGACCCAGGGGGCTCGGCTATGGCTACACCTTC. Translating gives CASSTEGPRGLGYGYTF.

The CDR3 DNA reads as TGTGCCAGCAGTGACCGGAGGAACACTGAAGCTTTCTTT. As protein: CASSDRRNTEAFF. This chain uses TRBV6-4 with TRBJ1-1, with D uncertain. The CDR3 has 13 residues. CDR1 MRHNA and CDR2 SNTAGT come from the germline V gene. V was shortened by 2 bases and J by 1 base, with 5 bases between the two germline ends.

CDR3 nucleotide sequence: TGTGCCATCACTACTAGCGGGGGACCCTACGAGCAGTACTTC. Translating it yields CAITTSGGPYEQYF. J is TRBJ2-7 and V is TRBV10-3; 11 nucleotides match TRBD2. The V and J ends lost 7 bases and 2 bases, in that order; junction bases with no gene match: 4. This CDR3 is 14 amino acids long. From germline, CDR1 is ENHRY and CDR2 SYGVKD.

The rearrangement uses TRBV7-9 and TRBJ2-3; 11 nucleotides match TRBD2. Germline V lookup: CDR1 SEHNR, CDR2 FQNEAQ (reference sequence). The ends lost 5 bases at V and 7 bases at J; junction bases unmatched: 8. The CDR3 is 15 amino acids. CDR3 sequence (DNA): TGTGCCAGCAGCCCCGGACTAGCGGGTCTTAATACGCAGTATTTT. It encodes CASSPGLAGLNTQYF. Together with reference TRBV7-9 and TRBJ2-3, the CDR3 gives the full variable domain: DTGVSQNPRHKITKRGQNVTFRCDPISEHNRLYWYRQTLGQGPEFLTYFQNEAQLEKSRLLSDRFSAERPKGSFSTLEIQRTEQGDSAMYLCASSPGLAGLNTQYFGPGTRLTVL.

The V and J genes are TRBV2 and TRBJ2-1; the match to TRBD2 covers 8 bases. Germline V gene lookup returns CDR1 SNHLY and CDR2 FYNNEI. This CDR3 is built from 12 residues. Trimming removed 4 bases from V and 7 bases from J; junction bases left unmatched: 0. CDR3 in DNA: TGTGCCAGCAGTGCGGGGGGGAATGAGCAGTTCTTC. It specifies CASSAGGNEQFF. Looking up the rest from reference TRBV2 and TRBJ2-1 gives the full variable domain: EPEVTQTPSHQVTQMGQEVILRCVPISNHLYFYWYRQILGQKVEFLVSFYNNEISEKSEIFDDQFSVERPDGSNFTLKIRSTKLEDSAMYFCASSAGGNEQFFGPGTRLTVL.

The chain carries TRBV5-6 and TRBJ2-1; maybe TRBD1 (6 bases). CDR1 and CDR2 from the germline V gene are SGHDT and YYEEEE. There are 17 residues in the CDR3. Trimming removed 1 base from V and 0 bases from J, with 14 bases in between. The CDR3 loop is CASSLSWDTSSYNEQFF. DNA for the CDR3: TGTGCCAGCAGCTTGAGCTGGGACACCAGCTCCTACAATGAGCAGTTCTTC.

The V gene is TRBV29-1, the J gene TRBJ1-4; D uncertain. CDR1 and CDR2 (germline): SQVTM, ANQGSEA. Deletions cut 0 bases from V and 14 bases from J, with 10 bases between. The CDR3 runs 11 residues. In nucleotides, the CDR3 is TGCAGCGTTGAAGAGGGAGGGCAGCTGTTTTTT. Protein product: CSVEEGGQLFF. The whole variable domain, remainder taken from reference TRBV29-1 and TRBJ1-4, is SAVISQKPSRDICQRGTSLTIQCQVDSQVTMMFWYRQQPGQSLTLIATANQGSEATYESGFVIDKFPISRPNLTFSTLTVSNMSPEDSSIYLCSVEEGGQLFFGSGTQLSVL.

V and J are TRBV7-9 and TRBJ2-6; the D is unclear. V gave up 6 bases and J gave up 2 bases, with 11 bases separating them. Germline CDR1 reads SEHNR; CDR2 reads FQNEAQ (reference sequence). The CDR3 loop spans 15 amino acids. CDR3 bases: TGTGCCAGCAGTTACGTGGGCCCTGGGGCCAACGTCCTGACTTTC. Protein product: CASSYVGPGANVLTF.

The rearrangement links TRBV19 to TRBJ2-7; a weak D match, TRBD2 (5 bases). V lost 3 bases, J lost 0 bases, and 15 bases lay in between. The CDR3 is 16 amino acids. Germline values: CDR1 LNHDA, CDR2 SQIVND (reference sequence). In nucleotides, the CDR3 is TGTGCCAGTAGTATGAGCCTCGGGGTCCCCTCCTACGAGCAGTACTTC. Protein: CASSMSLGVPSYEQYF.

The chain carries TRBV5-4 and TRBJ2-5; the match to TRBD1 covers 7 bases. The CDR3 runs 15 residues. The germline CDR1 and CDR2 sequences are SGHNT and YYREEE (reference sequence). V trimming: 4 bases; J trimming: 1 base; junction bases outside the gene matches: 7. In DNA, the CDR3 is TGTGCCAGCAGCGCACCGACAGGGTCCCAAGAGACCCAGTACTTC. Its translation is CASSAPTGSQETQYF. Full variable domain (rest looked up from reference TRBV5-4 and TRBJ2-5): ETGVTQSPTHLIKTRGQQVTLRCSSQSGHNTVSWYQQALGQGPQFIFQYYREEENGRGNFPPRFSGLQFPNYSSELNVNALELDDSALYLCASSAPTGSQETQYFGPGTRLLVL.

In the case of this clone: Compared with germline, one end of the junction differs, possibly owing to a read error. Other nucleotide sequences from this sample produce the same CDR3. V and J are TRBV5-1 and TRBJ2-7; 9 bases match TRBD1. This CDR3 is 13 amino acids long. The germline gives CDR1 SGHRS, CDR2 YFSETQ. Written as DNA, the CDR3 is TGCGCCAGTAGCTTACAGGGGGCCGACGAGCAGTACTTC. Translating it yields CASSLQGADEQYF.

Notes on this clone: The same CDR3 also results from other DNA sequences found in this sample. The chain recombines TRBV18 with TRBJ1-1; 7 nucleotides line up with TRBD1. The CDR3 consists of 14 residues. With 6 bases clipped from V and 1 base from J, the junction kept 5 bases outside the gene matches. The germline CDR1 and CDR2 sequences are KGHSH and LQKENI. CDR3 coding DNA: TGTGCCAGCTCCCTAGACAGGGAGAACACTGAAGCTTTCTTT. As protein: CASSLDRENTEAFF.

The CDR3 loop reads CASSAAGSDTQYF. The CDR3 coding sequence is TGTGCCAGCAGCGCCGCAGGGTCAGATACGCAGTATTTT. J is TRBJ2-3 and V is TRBV5-6, with a possible D match to TRBD1 (5 bases). The V end was cut by 4 bases, the J end by 4 bases, with 10 bases between. The CDR3 contains 13 residues. Germline lookup yields CDR1 SGHDT and CDR2 YYEEEE.

DNA of the CDR3: TGCAGCGACCAGGAAGCTTTCTTT. This codes for CSDQEAFF. The genes are TRBV29-1 and TRBJ1-1, with D unresolved. The germline V and J ends were trimmed by 7 bases and 8 bases, with 5 bases remaining between them. The CDR3 has 8 residues. Per the germline V gene, CDR1 is SQVTM and CDR2 is ANQGSEA.

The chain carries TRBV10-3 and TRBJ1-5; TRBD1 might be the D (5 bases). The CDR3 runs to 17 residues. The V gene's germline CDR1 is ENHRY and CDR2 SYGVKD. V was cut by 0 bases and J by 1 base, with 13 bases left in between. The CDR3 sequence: CAISESEGPRSNQPQHF. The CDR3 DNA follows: TGTGCCATCAGTGAGTCGGAGGGACCTCGAAGCAATCAGCCCCAGCATTTT.

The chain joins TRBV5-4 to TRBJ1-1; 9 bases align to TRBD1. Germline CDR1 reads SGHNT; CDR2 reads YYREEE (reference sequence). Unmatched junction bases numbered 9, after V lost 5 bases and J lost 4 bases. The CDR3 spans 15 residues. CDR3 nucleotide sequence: TGTGCCAGCAGGTGGACGGGACAGGGCTTCACTGAAGCTTTCTTT. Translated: CASRWTGQGFTEAFF. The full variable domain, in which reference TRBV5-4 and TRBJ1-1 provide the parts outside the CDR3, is ETGVTQSPTHLIKTRGQQVTLRCSSQSGHNTVSWYQQALGQGPQFIFQYYREEENGRGNFPPRFSGLQFPNYSSELNVNALELDDSALYLCASRWTGQGFTEAFFGQGTRLTVV.